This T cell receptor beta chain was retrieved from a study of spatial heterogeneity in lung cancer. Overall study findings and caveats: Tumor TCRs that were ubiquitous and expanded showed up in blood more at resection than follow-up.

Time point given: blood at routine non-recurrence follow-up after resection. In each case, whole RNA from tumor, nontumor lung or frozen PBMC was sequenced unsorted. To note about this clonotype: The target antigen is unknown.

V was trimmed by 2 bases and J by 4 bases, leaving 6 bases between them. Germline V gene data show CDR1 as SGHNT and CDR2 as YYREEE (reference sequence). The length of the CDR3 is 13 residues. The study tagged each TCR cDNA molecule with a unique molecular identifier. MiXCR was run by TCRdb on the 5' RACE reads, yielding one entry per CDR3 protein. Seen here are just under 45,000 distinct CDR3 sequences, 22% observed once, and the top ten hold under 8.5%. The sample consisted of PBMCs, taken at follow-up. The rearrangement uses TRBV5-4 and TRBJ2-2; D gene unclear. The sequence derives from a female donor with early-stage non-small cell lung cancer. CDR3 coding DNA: TGTGCCAGCAGCTTCTTCGGCACCGGGGAGCTGTTTTTT. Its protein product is CASSFFGTGELFF.